The 23 T cell receptor beta chains below come from one sample, sequenced in a study of breast tumors, draining lymph nodes, adjacent tissues. Axillary draining lymph nodes of breast cancer patients supplied the node samples. MiXCR was run by TCRdb on the multiplex PCR reads, yielding one entry per CDR3 protein. The sample lists about 130,000 distinct CDR3 sequences; 21% were seen once. Sequencing was done on a sample of axillary lymph node tissue. These receptors all stem from a female donor with breast cancer. Some clones in this sample may be carry-over from other donors' samples.

At least ten counts were recorded for this clonotype. The chain carries TRBV19 and TRBJ2-1, with D tentatively TRBD1 (5 bases). The CDR3 covers 14 residues. V lost 3 bases and J 8 bases, leaving 14 bases between the germline ends. The germline V gene encodes CDR1 LNHDA and CDR2 SQIVND (reference sequence). CDR3 region: CASSIGRVTDEQFF. CDR3 coding DNA: TGTGCCAGTAGTATTGGCAGGGTAACTGATGAGCAGTTCTTC.

This clonotype was seen at least ten times. The rearrangement links TRBV19 to TRBJ2-1; TRBD2 matches 9 bases. Germline V lookup: CDR1 LNHDA, CDR2 SQIVND (reference sequence). The CDR3 has 19 amino acids. Trimming at V came to 3 bases and at J to 4 bases, leaving 16 bases not matched to a gene. The DNA of the CDR3 is TGTGCCAGTAGTATGGGAGTCTACGGTAGCGGGAGTGGATACAATGAGCAGTTCTTC. Its translation: CASSMGVYGSGSGYNEQFF.

This clonotype is a singleton in its sample. Possible read error: a much larger clone is one base away. The chain joins TRBV5-1 to TRBJ2-5; tentatively, D is TRBD1 (6 bases). Looked up from germline, CDR1 is SGHRS and CDR2 is YFSETQ. The CDR3 covers 12 residues. The CDR3 is CASRGGQEAQYF. The CDR3 region has the DNA TGCGCCAGCAGAGGGGGTCAAGAGGCCCAGTACTTC.

This clonotype came up many times. The chain combines TRBV15 with TRBJ2-7; 8 positions agree with TRBD2. The V segment lost 1 base and the J segment 5 bases; nucleotides outside the gene matches: 7. Germline V gives CDR1 LNHNV, CDR2 YYDKDF (reference sequence). The CDR3 sequence is 15 residues long. Here the CDR3 DNA reads TGTGCCACCAGCAGAGCCTCAGCGGGAGCTAACGAGCAGTACTTC. This sequence encodes CATSRASAGANEQYF.

This clonotype was found many times. The rearrangement links TRBV28 to TRBJ2-5, with 13 bases matching TRBD2. Germline V lookup: CDR1 MDHEN, CDR2 SYDVKM. The length of the CDR3 is 15 residues. J was trimmed by 7 bases and V by 5 bases; bases with no gene match: 7. In nucleotides, the CDR3 is TGTGCCAGCAGTCGACGGACTAGCGGGAGCGTGACCCAGTACTTC. It is translated as CASSRRTSGSVTQYF.

This clonotype came up many times. The CDR3 DNA reads TGCAGTGTATTTGGTTTGGAGCAGTACTTC. This sequence encodes CSVFGLEQYF. V is TRBV20-1 and J is TRBJ2-7, with D hard to call. V lost 7 bases and J lost 7, with 11 bases in between. This CDR3 region has 10 residues. Germline assignment: CDR1 DFQATT and CDR2 SNEGSKA (reference sequence).

This clonotype appeared many times. This chain links TRBV6-5 with TRBJ2-7; TRBD2 is a possible D gene (6 bases). V shed 5 bases and J shed 0 bases, with 11 bases lying between them. The CDR3 is 14 residues long. Per germline, CDR1 MNHEY and CDR2 SVGAGI. Here the CDR3 DNA reads TGTGCCAGCAGTACCGGGACTGGCTCCTACGAGCAGTACTTC. Amino acids: CASSTGTGSYEQYF.

In its sample, this clonotype was seen many times. The gene calls are TRBV30 and TRBJ2-2; D is possibly TRBD2 (5 bases). This CDR3 region has 14 residues. Germline CDR1 is GTSNPN and CDR2 is SVGIG (reference sequence). V was pared by 7 bases and J by 0 bases, with 12 bases between. The CDR3 DNA follows: TGTGCCTCCCCGGAGAGGGCGAACACCGGGGAGCTGTTTTTT. It specifies CASPERANTGELFF.

This clonotype was counted at least ten times. CDR3 nucleotides: TGTGCCAGCAGTTTTTCAGGGTCGCGTAACACCATATATTTT. Residues: CASSFSGSRNTIYF. The rearrangement uses TRBV27 and TRBJ1-3; D is possibly TRBD1 (5 bases). This CDR3 contains 14 residues. The V gene's germline CDR1 is MNHEY and CDR2 SMNVEV (reference sequence). Deletions cut 3 bases from V and 7 bases from J, with 13 bases between.

The table lists this clonotype with a few counts. This chain joins TRBV18 and TRBJ2-7; weak D call: TRBD2 (6 bases). Trimming shortened V by 0 bases and J by 2 bases, and 14 bases separated the two germline ends. CDR1 is KGHSH and CDR2 is LQKENI in the germline V gene. CDR3 size: 16 residues. CDR3 region: CASSPPGGVGPYEQYF. Written as DNA, the CDR3 is TGTGCCAGCTCACCACCGGGCGGGGTTGGTCCCTACGAGCAGTACTTC.

This clonotype was seen repeatedly, ten times or more. The rearrangement uses TRBV19 and TRBJ1-5, with 8 bases that match TRBD1. The CDR3 loop spans 18 amino acids. V gave up 1 base and J gave up 6 bases; unmatched junction bases: 14. The germline CDR1 and CDR2 sequences are LNHDA and SQIVND (reference sequence). In nucleotides, the CDR3 is TGTGCCAGTAGTATAGTCCTTAGAGTCAGGGGGCGAGGTCAGCCCCAGCATTTT. Its protein is CASSIVLRVRGRGQPQHF.

In its sample, this clonotype was seen many times. The chain combines TRBV5-1 with TRBJ2-3; TRBD2 matches at 7 bases. Germline CDR1 SGHRS, CDR2 YFSETQ. V was clipped by 6 bases and J by 3 bases; unmatched bases: 4. The CDR3 contains 13 residues. The chain's CDR3 is CASTREGTDTQYF. The CDR3 DNA follows: TGCGCCAGCACCAGGGAGGGTACAGATACGCAGTATTTT.

The CDR3 bases are TGTGCCAGCTCACAGTTCGGGGGGGAGCCCCAGCATTTT. Residues: CASSQFGGEPQHF. This chain connects TRBV18 to TRBJ1-5, with D possibly being TRBD1 (5 bases). The CDR3 consists of 13 residues. Germline V gene sequence: CDR1 KGHSH, CDR2 LQKENI. Deletions cut 4 bases from V and 8 bases from J, with 12 bases between.

This clonotype has at least ten counts. The V gene is TRBV4-2, the J gene TRBJ2-1; 8 nucleotides match TRBD1. Germline CDR1 and CDR2: LGHNA and YNFKEQ. The CDR3 totals 16 residues. The V segment lost 5 bases and the J segment 6 bases; nucleotides outside the gene matches: 12. CDR3 residues: CASSIYSGGLGNEQFF. The CDR3 DNA sequence: TGTGCCAGCAGCATTTATTCAGGGGGCTTAGGCAATGAGCAGTTCTTC.

Details on this clonotype: This may stem from a read error, because a much larger clone lies one nucleotide away. The chain joins TRBV19 to TRBJ2-2, with D tentatively TRBD1 or TRBD2 (5 bases each). Germline lookup yields CDR1 LNHDA and CDR2 SQIVND (reference sequence). This CDR3 contains 17 residues. CDR3 nucleotides: TGTGCCGGTAGTATAGGGTGGGGGACGGCGGGCACCGGGGAGCTGTTTTTT. Its protein is CAGSIGWGTAGTGELFF.

This clonotype occurred many times. The CDR3 DNA reads TGTGCCAGCAGACCGGGGACAGGGACCTACGAGCAGTACTTC. Its protein is CASRPGTGTYEQYF. The J gene is TRBJ2-7, the V gene TRBV28, with 9 bases lining up with TRBD1. Per germline, CDR1 MDHEN and CDR2 SYDVKM. CDR3 size: 14 residues. After removal of 6 bases from V and 2 bases from J, the junction contained 5 bases not matched to a gene.

This clonotype was seen a single time. The chain combines TRBV28 with TRBJ2-6; 11 bases are shared with TRBD1. Trimming removed 4 bases from V and 3 bases from J; junction bases left unmatched: 5. The CDR3 is 17 residues long. CDR1 and CDR2 from the germline V gene are MDHEN and SYDVKM. The CDR3 sequence is CASSSGQGAYGANVLTF. The CDR3 bases are TGTGCCAGCAGTTCCGGACAGGGGGCGTATGGGGCCAACGTCCTGACTTTC.

This clonotype was detected ten times or more. The chain carries TRBV5-6 and TRBJ2-7; perhaps TRBD1 as D (5 bases). Germline V gives CDR1 SGHDT, CDR2 YYEEEE. The CDR3 has 13 residues. V dropped 5 bases and J dropped 0 bases, with 9 bases sitting between them. CDR3 bases: TGTGCCAGCAGTTCGGACACCTCCTACGAGCAGTACTTC. Translating gives CASSSDTSYEQYF.

To note about this clonotype: A much larger clone is a single base away; this may be a read error. CDR3 sequence: CASSLVVDRGSCNEQFF. The CDR3 DNA reads as TGTGCCAGCAGCTTAGTGGTCGACAGGGGTAGTTGCAATGAGCAGTTCTTC. The chain couples TRBV7-2 to TRBJ2-1, with 8 bases identical to TRBD1. J gave up 6 bases and V 1 base, and 11 bases lay outside the gene matches. Per germline, CDR1 SGHTA and CDR2 FQGNSA. CDR3 length: 17 residues.

For this clonotype: A read error may explain this, as a much larger clone is one base away. The CDR3 end shows no conserved phenylalanine or tryptophan, and so a read error is likely. The J gene is TRBJ2-1, the V gene TRBV20-1, with 10 bases matching TRBD1. The V segment lost 4 bases and the J segment 7 bases; nucleotides outside the gene matches: 10. CDR3 size: 15 residues. Germline loops: CDR1 DFQATT, CDR2 SNEGSKA (reference sequence). The chain's CDR3 is CSATLAGTGANEQFL. CDR3 bases: TGCAGTGCTACCTTAGCCGGGACAGGGGCGAATGAGCAGTTCCTC.

This clonotype came up many times. The chain couples TRBV7-2 to TRBJ1-2; 8 bases are shared with TRBD1. Germline CDR1 SGHTA, CDR2 FQGNSA. The J segment lost 4 bases and the V segment lost 4 bases, leaving 5 bases of the junction unmatched. The length of the CDR3 is 14 residues. The CDR3 spells CASSSTGGIYGYTF. CDR3 bases: TGTGCCAGCAGCTCTACAGGGGGGATCTATGGCTACACCTTC.

This clonotype was counted many times. A read error may account for a junction end that differs from germline. V gene TRBV5-1 combines with J gene TRBJ2-1, with no clear D. The CDR3 spans 11 residues. Germline assignment: CDR1 SGHRS and CDR2 YFSETQ. The CDR3 coding sequence is TGTGCCAGCAGCTTAATTAATGAGCAGTTCTTC. Its translation is CASSLINEQFF.

This clonotype came up many times. The chain is built from TRBV19 and TRBJ1-5, with D maybe TRBD1 (5 bases). This CDR3 has 15 amino acids. Trimming removed 3 bases at V and 6 bases at J, with 15 bases between. In germline, CDR1 is LNHDA, CDR2 SQIVND (reference sequence). The DNA for the CDR3 is TGTGCCAGTAGTATGGGACCCGATGGGCCTCAGCCCCAGCATTTT. This encodes CASSMGPDGPQPQHF.